The 4 T cell receptor beta chains reported below all come from one sample, sequenced in a study of cytomegalovirus exposure and HLA in healthy donors. The PCR was carried out with 60 Vbeta primers and 13 Jbeta primers. Clones were sequenced by immunoSEQ multiplex PCR, and TCRdb holds only the in-frame ones, with some missing. This sample carries about 120,000 clones, 50% to 80% of them seen once, and the ten largest clones take roughly 8.6%. Material: PBMCs. These receptors came from a woman between 40 and 55 years old in good health and CMV-seropositive.

The genes are TRBV6-5 and TRBJ2-7; 8 bases line up with TRBD2. There are 16 residues in the CDR3. Germline loops: CDR1 MNHEY, CDR2 SVGAGI. J lost 2 bases, V lost 0 bases, and 6 bases had no gene match. This CDR3 is CASSYSSTSGPYEQYF. CDR3 nucleotides: TGTGCCAGCAGTTACTCGAGCACTAGCGGCCCCTACGAGCAGTACTTC.

V usage is TRBV5-5 and J usage is TRBJ1-4; D is perhaps TRBD1 (6 bases). This CDR3 is built from 14 residues. The V gene lost 2 bases and the J gene lost 2 bases, with 7 bases spanning the gap. Germline-derived CDR1 and CDR2 are SGHKS and YYEKEE (reference sequence). The CDR3 DNA follows: TGTGCCAGCAGCTTACAGGGTACTAATGAAAAACTGTTTTTT. Its translation: CASSLQGTNEKLFF.

The chain joins TRBV5-1 to TRBJ2-2, with 10 bases lining up with TRBD1. The ends lost 4 bases at V and 9 bases at J; junction bases unmatched: 9. This CDR3 has 15 amino acids. The germline CDR1 and CDR2 sequences are SGHRS and YFSETQ. CDR3 coding DNA: TGCGCCAGCAGCCCCGGGGGACAGGGGAAAAGGGAGCTGTTTTTT. This gives the protein CASSPGGQGKRELFF. Variable domain in full (rest from reference TRBV5-1 and TRBJ2-2): KAGVTQTPRYLIKTRGQQVTLSCSPISGHRSVSWYQQTPGQGLQFLFEYFSETQRNKGNFPGRFSGRQFSNSRSEMNVSTLELGDSALYLCASSPGGQGKRELFFGEGSRLTVL.

In its sample, this clone was seen once. The chain employs TRBV6-5 and TRBJ1-5, with a weak D call TRBD1 (5 bases). The CDR3 length is 15 residues. Trimming left V 0 bases short and J 3 bases short, with 9 bases between. The germline V gene encodes CDR1 MNHEY and CDR2 SVGAGI. CDR3 residues: CASSYSMTDNQPQHF. CDR3 coding DNA: TGTGCCAGCAGTTACTCGATGACAGACAATCAGCCCCAGCATTTT.